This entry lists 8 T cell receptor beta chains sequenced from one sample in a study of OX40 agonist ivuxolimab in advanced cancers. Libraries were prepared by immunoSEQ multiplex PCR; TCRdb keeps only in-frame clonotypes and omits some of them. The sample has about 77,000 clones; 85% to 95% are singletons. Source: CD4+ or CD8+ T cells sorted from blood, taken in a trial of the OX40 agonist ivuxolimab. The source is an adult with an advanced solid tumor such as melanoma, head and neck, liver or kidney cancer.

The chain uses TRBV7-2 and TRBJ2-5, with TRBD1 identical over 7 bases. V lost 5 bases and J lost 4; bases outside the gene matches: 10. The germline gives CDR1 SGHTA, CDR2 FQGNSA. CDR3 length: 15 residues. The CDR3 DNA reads TGTGCCAGCAGCCCCCAAGACAGGGCTGGAGAGACCCAGTACTTC. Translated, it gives CASSPQDRAGETQYF.

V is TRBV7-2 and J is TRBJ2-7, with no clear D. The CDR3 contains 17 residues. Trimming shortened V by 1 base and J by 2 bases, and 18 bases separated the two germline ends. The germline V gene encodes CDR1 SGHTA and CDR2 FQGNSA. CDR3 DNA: TGTGCCAGCAGCTTAGAGGTGTCTCTAGACGGGCCCTACGAGCAGTACTTC. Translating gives CASSLEVSLDGPYEQYF.

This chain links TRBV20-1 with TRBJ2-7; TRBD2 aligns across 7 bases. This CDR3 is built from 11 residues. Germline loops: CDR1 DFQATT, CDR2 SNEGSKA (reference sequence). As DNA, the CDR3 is TGCATGGTGGGGGGGGGCTACGAGCAGTACTTC. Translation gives CMVGGGYEQYF.

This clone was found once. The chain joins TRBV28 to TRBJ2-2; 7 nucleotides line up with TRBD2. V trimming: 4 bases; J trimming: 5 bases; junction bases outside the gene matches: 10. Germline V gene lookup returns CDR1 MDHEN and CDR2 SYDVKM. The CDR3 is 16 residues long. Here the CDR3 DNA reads TGTGCCAGCAGTTCCTCGGGGGGTCCTATGACCGGGGAGCTGTTTTTT. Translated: CASSSSGGPMTGELFF. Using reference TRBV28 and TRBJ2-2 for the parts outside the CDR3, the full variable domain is DVKVTQSSRYLVKRTGEKVFLECVQDMDHENMFWYRQDPGLGLRLIYFSYDVKMKEKGDIPEGYSVSREKKERFSLILESASTNQTSMYLCASSSSGGPMTGELFFGEGSRLTVL.

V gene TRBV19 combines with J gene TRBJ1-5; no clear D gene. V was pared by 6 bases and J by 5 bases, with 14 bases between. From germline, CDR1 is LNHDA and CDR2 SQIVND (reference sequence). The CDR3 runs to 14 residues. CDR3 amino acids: CASSRLANDQPQHF. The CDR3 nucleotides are TGTGCCAGTAGCAGGCTGGCGAACGATCAGCCCCAGCATTTT.

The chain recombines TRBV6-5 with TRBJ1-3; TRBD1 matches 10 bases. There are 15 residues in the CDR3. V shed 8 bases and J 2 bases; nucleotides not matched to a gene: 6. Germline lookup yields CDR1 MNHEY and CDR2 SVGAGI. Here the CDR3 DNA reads TGTGCCAGCCATCGACAGGGGGCTACTGGAAACACCATATATTTT. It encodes CASHRQGATGNTIYF.

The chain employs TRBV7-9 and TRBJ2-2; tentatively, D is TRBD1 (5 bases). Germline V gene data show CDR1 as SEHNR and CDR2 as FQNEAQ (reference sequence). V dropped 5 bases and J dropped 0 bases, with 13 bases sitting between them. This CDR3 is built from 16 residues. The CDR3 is CASSPWLGANTGELFF. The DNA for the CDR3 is TGTGCCAGCAGCCCTTGGTTAGGGGCGAACACCGGGGAGCTGTTTTTT.

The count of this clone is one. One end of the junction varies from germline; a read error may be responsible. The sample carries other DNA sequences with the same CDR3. The CDR3 DNA follows: TGCGCCAGCAGCCAAGATTGGGGGGCCAGAGGCTTGAACACTGAAGCTTTCTTT. It yields the protein CASSQDWGARGLNTEAFF. The chain recombines TRBV14 with TRBJ1-1; D might be TRBD1 (6 bases). Germline values: CDR1 SGHDN, CDR2 FVKESK. The CDR3 has 18 amino acids.